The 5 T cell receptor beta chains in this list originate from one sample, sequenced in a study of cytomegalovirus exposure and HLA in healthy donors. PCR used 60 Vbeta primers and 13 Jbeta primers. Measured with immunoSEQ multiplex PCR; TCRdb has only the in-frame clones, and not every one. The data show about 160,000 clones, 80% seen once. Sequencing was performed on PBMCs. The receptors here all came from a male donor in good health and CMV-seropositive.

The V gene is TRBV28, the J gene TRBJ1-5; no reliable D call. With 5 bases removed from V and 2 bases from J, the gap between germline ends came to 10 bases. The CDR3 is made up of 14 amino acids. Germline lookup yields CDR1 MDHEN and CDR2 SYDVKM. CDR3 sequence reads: CASSPRSGNQPQHF. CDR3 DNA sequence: TGTGCCAGCAGTCCCCGCAGCGGCAATCAGCCCCAGCATTTT.

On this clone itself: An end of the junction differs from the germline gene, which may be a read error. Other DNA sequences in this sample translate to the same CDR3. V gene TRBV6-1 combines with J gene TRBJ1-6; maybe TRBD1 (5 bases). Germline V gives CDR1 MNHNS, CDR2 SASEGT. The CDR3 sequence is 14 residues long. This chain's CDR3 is CASSPDRLDSPLHF. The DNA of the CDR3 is TGTGCCAGCAGTCCTGACAGATTAGATTCACCCCTCCACTTC.

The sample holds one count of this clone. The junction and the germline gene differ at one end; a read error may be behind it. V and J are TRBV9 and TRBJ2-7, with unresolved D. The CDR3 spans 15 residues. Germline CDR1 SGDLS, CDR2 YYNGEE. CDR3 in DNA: TGTGCCAGCAGCGTAGACGGTGTGCCCTCCGACGAGCAGTACTTC. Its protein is CASSVDGVPSDEQYF.

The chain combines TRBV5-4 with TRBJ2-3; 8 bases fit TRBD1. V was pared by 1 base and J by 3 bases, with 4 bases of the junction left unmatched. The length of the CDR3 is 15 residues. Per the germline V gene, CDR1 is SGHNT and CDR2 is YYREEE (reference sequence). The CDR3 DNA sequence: TGTGCCAGCAGCTTGCGGCAGGGGGCGACAGATACGCAGTATTTT. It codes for CASSLRQGATDTQYF.

CDR3 amino acids: CASSQVGRGANVLTF. Here the CDR3 DNA reads TGTGCCAGCTCACAGGTGGGGAGGGGGGCCAACGTCCTGACTTTC. V usage is TRBV27 and J usage is TRBJ2-6; perhaps TRBD2 as D (6 bases). This CDR3 has 15 amino acids. The germline gives CDR1 MNHEY, CDR2 SMNVEV (reference sequence). V lost 8 bases and J lost 4, with 15 bases in between.